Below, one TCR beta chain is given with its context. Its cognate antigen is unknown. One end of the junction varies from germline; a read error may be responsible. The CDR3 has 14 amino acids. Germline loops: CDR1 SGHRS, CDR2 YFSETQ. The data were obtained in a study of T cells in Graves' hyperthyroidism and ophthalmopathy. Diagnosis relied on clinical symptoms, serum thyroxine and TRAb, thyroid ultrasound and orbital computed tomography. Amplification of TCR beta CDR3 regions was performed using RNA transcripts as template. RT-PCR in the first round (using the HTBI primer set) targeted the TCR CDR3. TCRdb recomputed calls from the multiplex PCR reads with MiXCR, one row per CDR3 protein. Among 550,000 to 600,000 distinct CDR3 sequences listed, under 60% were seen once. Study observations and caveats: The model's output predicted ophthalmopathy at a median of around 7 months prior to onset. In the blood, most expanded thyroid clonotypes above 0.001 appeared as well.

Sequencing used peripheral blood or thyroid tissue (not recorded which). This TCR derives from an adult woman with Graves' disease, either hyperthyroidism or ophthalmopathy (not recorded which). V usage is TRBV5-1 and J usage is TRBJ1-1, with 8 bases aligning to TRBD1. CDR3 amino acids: CASSPQTGVTEAFF. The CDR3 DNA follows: TGTGCCAGCAGCCCACAGACAGGGGTCACTGAAGCTTTCTTT.